The 31 T cell receptor beta chains below all came from one sample that was sequenced in a study of cytomegalovirus exposure and HLA in healthy donors. The PCR made use of 60 Vbeta and 13 Jbeta primers. Using immunoSEQ multiplex PCR, the repertoire was profiled, and TCRdb retains in-frame clones only, with some absent. The sample has about 180,000 clones, around 79% seen once; the top ten hold approximately 0.55%. Specimen: PBMCs. These receptor sequences come from a woman between 45 and 60 years old in good health and CMV-seronegative.

This chain uses TRBV5-4 with TRBJ2-1, with 8 nucleotides matching TRBD1. CDR1 is SGHNT and CDR2 is YYREEE in the germline V gene (reference sequence). The V gene end was trimmed by 3 bases and the J gene end by 9 bases; junction bases not matched to a gene: 11. This CDR3 spans 15 amino acids. DNA for the CDR3: TGTGCCAGCAGCTCAGGACAGGGAGCGACGGGTGAGCAGTTCTTC. Translation: CASSSGQGATGEQFF.

The chain combines TRBV28 with TRBJ2-1, with a possible D match to TRBD2 (6 bases). Germline loops: CDR1 MDHEN, CDR2 SYDVKM. Trimming cost V 3 bases and J 12 bases, with 9 bases left between them. This CDR3 is 11 amino acids long. The CDR3 region has the DNA TGTGCCAGCAGTTTTGAGGGAGGGCAGTTCTTC. Its protein product is CASSFEGGQFF.

The gene calls are TRBV2 and TRBJ2-5; the match to TRBD2 covers 9 bases. Germline assignment: CDR1 SNHLY and CDR2 FYNNEI. V trimming: 4 bases; J trimming: 2 bases; junction bases outside the gene matches: 8. The CDR3 loop spans 16 amino acids. In DNA, the CDR3 is TGTGCCAGCAGTGCGTCGCTAGCGGGAACACAAGAGACCCAGTACTTC. Protein sequence: CASSASLAGTQETQYF.

The chain employs TRBV15 and TRBJ1-1; TRBD1 matches 12 bases. With V trimmed by 3 bases and J by 5 bases, 7 bases remained unmatched. There are 16 residues in the CDR3. Per the germline V gene, CDR1 is LNHNV and CDR2 is YYDKDF (reference sequence). The CDR3 region has the DNA TGTGCCACCAGCAGGTTGGCGGGACAGGGGGCAACTGAAGCTTTCTTT. Translating it yields CATSRLAGQGATEAFF.

V and J are TRBV7-9 and TRBJ2-5; D perhaps matches TRBD1 (6 bases). The length of the CDR3 is 13 residues. Trimming took 5 bases from V and 4 from J, leaving 11 bases between them. Looked up from germline, CDR1 is SEHNR and CDR2 is FQNEAQ (reference sequence). The CDR3 DNA is TGTGCCAGCAGCCCACAGGGTGGAGAGACCCAGTACTTC. Translation: CASSPQGGETQYF.

The V call is TRBV18, the J call TRBJ2-5; D gene unclear. The V end lost 3 bases, the J end lost 2 bases, and 7 bases lay between the germline ends. Germline V CDR1 and CDR2: KGHSH, LQKENI. The CDR3 extends over 13 amino acids. CDR3 nucleotide sequence: TGTGCCAGCTCACCGGAACAGCAAGAGACCCAGTACTTC. It encodes CASSPEQQETQYF.

The chain links TRBV18 to TRBJ1-1; D may be TRBD1 (5 bases). CDR1 is KGHSH, CDR2 LQKENI, per germline. This CDR3 spans 14 amino acids. Trimming shortened V by 3 bases and J by 4 bases, and 12 bases separated the two germline ends. CDR3 DNA sequence: TGTGCCAGCTCACCGGTACCTAGGGGCACTGAAGCTTTCTTT. Its protein is CASSPVPRGTEAFF.

The chain couples TRBV11-3 to TRBJ2-3; tentative D call: TRBD1 (5 bases). The CDR3 contains 15 residues. Per germline, CDR1 SGHNT and CDR2 YENEEA. Trimming left V 1 base short and J 0 bases short, with 8 bases between. The CDR3 region has the DNA TGTGCCAGCAGCTTAGGGGGCTTGAGCACAGATACGCAGTATTTT. The encoded protein is CASSLGGLSTDTQYF.

The CDR3 region has the DNA TGTGCCAGCAGCCCGATAGCGGGGGCACAAGAGACCCAGTACTTC. Protein sequence: CASSPIAGAQETQYF. V is TRBV11-2 and J is TRBJ2-5; 9 bases are shared with TRBD2. CDR1 and CDR2 (germline): SGHAT, FQNNGV. This CDR3 has 15 residues. J gave up 2 bases and V 5 bases, and 6 bases lay outside the gene matches.

Only a few counts were recorded for this clone. V usage is TRBV5-8 and J usage is TRBJ1-1; TRBD1 aligns across 7 bases. The germline CDR1 and CDR2 sequences are SGHTS and YDEGEE. The length of the CDR3 is 14 residues. The V segment lost 4 bases and the J segment 4 bases; nucleotides outside the gene matches: 7. CDR3: CASSLGQILTEAFF. The CDR3 DNA reads as TGTGCCAGCAGCCTGGGACAGATTCTCACTGAAGCTTTCTTT.

V gene TRBV28 combines with J gene TRBJ2-6; 7 bases map to TRBD1. V lost 0 bases, J lost 3 bases, and 2 bases stayed unmatched. Germline V lookup: CDR1 MDHEN, CDR2 SYDVKM. The CDR3 length is 16 residues. Here the CDR3 DNA reads TGTGCCAGCAGTTTATGGGGGACAGTTGGGGCCAACGTCCTGACTTTC. It encodes CASSLWGTVGANVLTF.

The chain uses TRBV2 and TRBJ2-2; 12 positions match TRBD2. The CDR3 has 16 amino acids. With 5 bases clipped from V and 1 base from J, the junction kept 2 bases outside the gene matches. Germline-derived CDR1 and CDR2 are SNHLY and FYNNEI. The DNA of the CDR3 is TGTGCCAGCAGTTCGACTAGCGGGAGGAACACCGGGGAGCTGTTTTTT. Amino acids: CASSSTSGRNTGELFF.

The chain is built from TRBV5-6 and TRBJ2-2; 10 positions agree with TRBD2. The CDR3 extends over 18 amino acids. Germline values: CDR1 SGHDT, CDR2 YYEEEE. V shed 4 bases, J shed 8 bases, and the junction held 17 bases outside the gene matches. The CDR3 is CASSASGLADNIIGELFF. The CDR3 DNA sequence: TGTGCCAGCAGCGCTTCCGGACTAGCGGACAACATAATAGGGGAGCTGTTTTTT.

The chain recombines TRBV11-2 with TRBJ1-2; a weak D match, TRBD1 (5 bases). Trimming removed 6 bases at V and 3 bases at J, with 14 bases between. CDR3 length equals 14 residues. Per germline, CDR1 SGHAT and CDR2 FQNNGV. CDR3 sequence reads: CASRRTGGDYGYTF. In DNA form, the CDR3 reads TGTGCCAGCAGACGGACCGGGGGGGACTATGGCTACACCTTC. The full variable domain, its missing parts supplied by reference TRBV11-2 and TRBJ1-2, is EAGVAQSPRYKIIEKRQSVAFWCNPISGHATLYWYQQILGQGPKLLIQFQNNGVVDDSQLPKDRFSAERLKGVDSTLKIQPAKLEDSAVYLCASRRTGGDYGYTFGSGTRLTVV.

The chain links TRBV30 to TRBJ1-1; D is undetermined. CDR1 is GTSNPN and CDR2 is SVGIG in the germline V gene (reference sequence). Trimming shortened V by 0 bases and J by 7 bases, and 12 bases separated the two germline ends. This CDR3 has 13 residues. The CDR3 DNA sequence: TGTGCCTGGAGTGTACTTTCCGGGATTGAAGCTTTCTTT. Translating gives CAWSVLSGIEAFF.

This clone was seen a handful of times. The chain joins TRBV5-1 to TRBJ2-7, with 10 bases lining up with TRBD2. Germline CDR1 is SGHRS and CDR2 is YFSETQ. V gave up 3 bases and J gave up 4 bases; unmatched junction bases: 7. The CDR3 runs 15 residues. The DNA for the CDR3 is TGCGCCAGCAGCTCTGGACTAGCGGACCTGTACGAGCAGTACTTC. Encoded protein: CASSSGLADLYEQYF.

In its sample, this clone was seen a few times. This chain uses TRBV4-2 with TRBJ2-7; 8 positions match TRBD2. Germline loops: CDR1 LGHNA, CDR2 YNFKEQ. J gave up 2 bases and V 4 bases, and 10 bases lay outside the gene matches. The CDR3 extends over 16 amino acids. The CDR3 bases are TGTGCCAGCAGCCCCACGGCTAGCGGGCTCACCTACGAGCAGTACTTC. As protein: CASSPTASGLTYEQYF.

The chain carries TRBV5-1 and TRBJ2-1, with 12 bases aligning to TRBD2. The CDR3 contains 15 residues. CDR1 SGHRS and CDR2 YFSETQ come from the germline V gene. With 0 bases clipped from V and 10 bases from J, the junction kept 5 bases outside the gene matches. The CDR3 region is CASSLGLAGVGEQFF. The CDR3 coding sequence is TGCGCCAGCAGCTTGGGACTAGCGGGAGTCGGGGAGCAGTTCTTC.

The V call is TRBV28, the J call TRBJ2-1; D remains ambiguous. The CDR3 is 14 residues long. V was trimmed by 2 bases and J by 3 bases, leaving 8 bases between them. CDR1 is MDHEN and CDR2 is SYDVKM in the germline V gene. CDR3 sequence: CASSLEQLYNEQFF. The CDR3 DNA is TGTGCCAGCAGTTTAGAGCAACTCTACAATGAGCAGTTCTTC.

V is TRBV13 and J is TRBJ2-5, with 12 bases that match TRBD2. The V and J ends lost 6 bases and 4 bases, in that order; junction bases with no gene match: 3. Germline V gives CDR1 PRHDT, CDR2 FYEKMQ (reference sequence). The length of the CDR3 is 14 residues. CDR3 nucleotides: TGTGCCAGCAGAACACTAGCGGGGGGAGAGACCCAGTACTTC. Protein product: CASRTLAGGETQYF.

This clone came up once. This sequence joins TRBV4-3 and TRBJ2-6; D is unresolved. V lost 0 bases and J 9 bases, leaving 24 bases between the germline ends. CDR1 and CDR2 from the germline V gene are LGHNA and YSLEER. The CDR3 length is 19 residues. CDR3 in DNA: TGCGCCAGCAGCCAAGAGGTACCCAACCTTCTGAGTCTGATCAACGTCCTGACTTTC. Encoded protein: CASSQEVPNLLSLINVLTF.

The V and J genes are TRBV30 and TRBJ1-1; 7 nucleotides match TRBD1. CDR1 is GTSNPN, CDR2 SVGIG, per germline (reference sequence). CDR3 length: 15 amino acids. Trimming cost V 1 base and J 0 bases; bases outside gene matches: 5. For the CDR3, the DNA is TGTGCCTGGAGTGCGATGACAGGGCTGAACACTGAAGCTTTCTTT. This codes for CAWSAMTGLNTEAFF.

The chain combines TRBV5-1 with TRBJ2-5, with 11 bases lining up with TRBD2. Per the germline V gene, CDR1 is SGHRS and CDR2 is YFSETQ. The CDR3 consists of 16 residues. J lost 3 bases, V lost 4 bases, and 8 bases had no gene match. The CDR3 sequence: CASSPGGTSGEETQYF. CDR3 DNA: TGCGCCAGCAGCCCCGGCGGGACTAGCGGAGAAGAGACCCAGTACTTC.

In regard to this clone: The sample has other DNA sequences that encode this CDR3 too. The chain has TRBV4-3 and TRBJ1-5; D is perhaps TRBD1 (6 bases). The CDR3 extends over 14 amino acids. Germline V gene data show CDR1 as LGHNA and CDR2 as YSLEER. V lost 1 base and J lost 7, with 11 bases in between. The CDR3 reads CASSQAGGGQPQHF. The DNA of the CDR3 is TGCGCCAGCAGCCAAGCGGGGGGCGGACAGCCCCAGCATTTT.

This rearrangement joins TRBV18 to TRBJ1-4; D call uncertain. Between the trimmed V and J ends, which lost 0 bases and 1 base, there was a span of 6 bases. The CDR3 has 15 residues. The germline V gene has CDR1 KGHSH and CDR2 LQKENI. The CDR3 region has the DNA TGTGCCAGCTCACCACCGGCAAGAACTAATGAAAAACTGTTTTTT. Amino acids: CASSPPARTNEKLFF.

This chain joins TRBV10-3 and TRBJ1-1, with D perhaps matching TRBD1 (6 bases). The V end lost 2 bases, the J end lost 1 base, and 11 bases lay between the germline ends. In germline, CDR1 is ENHRY, CDR2 SYGVKD. The length of the CDR3 is 15 residues. The CDR3 sequence: CAISENWGPNTEAFF. In DNA, the CDR3 is TGTGCCATCAGTGAGAATTGGGGGCCGAACACTGAAGCTTTCTTT.

The chain combines TRBV28 with TRBJ2-2; TRBD2 matches 11 bases. Germline V CDR1 and CDR2: MDHEN, SYDVKM. The CDR3 is made up of 13 amino acids. Trimming cost V 5 bases and J 7 bases; bases outside gene matches: 0. The CDR3 DNA reads TGTGCCAGCAGTCTAGCGGGGGGCGGGGAGCTGTTTTTT. Amino acid sequence: CASSLAGGGELFF.

This chain uses TRBV7-2 with TRBJ2-7; 9 bases line up with TRBD1. Trimming took 8 bases from V and 2 from J; bases not matched to a gene: 4. The germline V gene encodes CDR1 SGHTA and CDR2 FQGNSA. The CDR3 runs 13 residues. The CDR3 DNA sequence: TGTGCCAGCGGATACAGGGGGCCCTACGAGCAGTACTTC. Residues: CASGYRGPYEQYF.

The chain recombines TRBV6-5 with TRBJ2-1, with 7 bases matching TRBD2. The CDR3 runs to 15 residues. Germline CDR1 is MNHEY and CDR2 is SVGAGI. The ends lost 6 bases at V and 2 bases at J; junction bases unmatched: 7. The CDR3, as DNA: TGTGCCAGCAGCCCACGGGGGGACGCCTACAATGAGCAGTTCTTC. Its translation: CASSPRGDAYNEQFF.

The rearrangement links TRBV9 to TRBJ2-7; TRBD1 matches 9 bases. CDR3 length equals 14 residues. CDR1 SGDLS and CDR2 YYNGEE come from the germline V gene. Trimming at V came to 3 bases and at J to 0 bases, leaving 1 base not matched to a gene. The CDR3 here is CASSGTGASYEQYF. In nucleotides, the CDR3 is TGTGCCAGCAGCGGGACAGGGGCCTCCTACGAGCAGTACTTC.

This chain uses TRBV27 with TRBJ2-5; D gene uncertain. This CDR3 spans 13 amino acids. The ends were cut back, 2 bases at V and 5 bases at J, with 9 bases in the middle. The V gene's germline CDR1 is MNHEY and CDR2 SMNVEV (reference sequence). CDR3 protein: CASSLRVQETQYF. CDR3 coding DNA: TGTGCCAGCAGTTTACGTGTTCAGGAGACCCAGTACTTC.